This TCR beta chain is drawn from a study of graft-versus-host responses after intestinal transplantation. On this clone itself: Its antigen is not known.

Using immunoSEQ multiplex PCR, the repertoire was profiled, and TCRdb retains in-frame clones only, with some absent. The table records over 8,500 clones, more than 90% of them present only once. The source of post-transplant bone marrow was the posterior iliac crest or another site. General study results and limits: Early post-transplant declines in HvG were associated with peak levels of circulating GvH clones.

The specimen comprised bone marrow, sampled approximately 520 days after intestinal transplantation. This sequence originates from a human patient who received an intestinal transplant, so some T cells may come from the graft donor.

The CDR3 spells CASSPPRHGELFF. The CDR3 DNA follows: TGCGCCAGCAGCCCCCCCCGTCACGGGGAGCTGTTTTTT. The chain couples TRBV4-1 to TRBJ2-2; no firm D call. CDR1 MGHRA and CDR2 YSYEKL come from the germline V gene. Trimming left V 4 bases short and J 7 bases short, with 10 bases between. The CDR3 contains 13 residues.